This entry lists 11 T cell receptor beta chains sequenced from one sample in a study of beta chain features in type 1 diabetes. Expressed TCRB transcripts got sequenced, as all isolated RNA was reverse transcribed. Libraries were prepared by immunoSEQ multiplex PCR; TCRdb keeps only in-frame clonotypes and omits some of them. The table lists 35,000 to 45,000 clones, around 64% of them singletons. The sample comprised Tregs from blood. Receptors originate from a woman aged 25 to 39 in good health.

This clone is categorized as medium-sized (0.01 to 0.1%). V gene TRBV5-5 combines with J gene TRBJ1-1; 9 positions match TRBD1. This CDR3 is 14 amino acids long. Germline CDR1 reads SGHKS; CDR2 reads YYEKEE (reference sequence). J lost 4 bases, V lost 4 bases, and 5 bases had no gene match. CDR3 sequence reads: CASSPWDRATEAFF. For the CDR3, the DNA is TGTGCCAGCAGCCCCTGGGACAGGGCCACTGAAGCTTTCTTT. The whole variable domain, filled in from reference TRBV5-5 and TRBJ1-1, reads DAGVTQSPTHLIKTRGQQVTLRCSPISGHKSVSWYQQVLGQGPQFIFQYYEKEERGRGNFPDRFSARQFPNYSSELNVNALLLGDSALYLCASSPWDRATEAFFGQGTRLTVV.

The chain links TRBV2 to TRBJ2-7; TRBD1 agrees at 8 bases. CDR3 size: 13 residues. With 6 bases clipped from V and 4 bases from J, the junction kept 5 bases outside the gene matches. Looked up from germline, CDR1 is SNHLY and CDR2 is FYNNEI. CDR3 nucleotides: TGTGCCAGCAGATCTGACAGGGGATACGAGCAGTACTTC. It is translated as CASRSDRGYEQYF.

The CDR3 coding sequence is TGTGCCAGTAGAAGACAGGATCAGCCCCAGCATTTT. Its protein product is CASRRQDQPQHF. The V gene is TRBV19, the J gene TRBJ1-5; tentatively, D is TRBD1 (6 bases). This CDR3 has 12 amino acids. Trimming took 6 bases from V and 5 from J, leaving 8 bases between them. Germline V gives CDR1 LNHDA, CDR2 SQIVND (reference sequence).

The chain combines TRBV10-3 with TRBJ2-5; 11 nucleotides align to TRBD2. The assigned J gene may be wrong: the sequence end matches TRBJ2-7 better. Germline CDR1 ENHRY, CDR2 SYGVKD. The CDR3 spans 16 residues. The CDR3 reads CAISDKLAGDFYEQYF. DNA for the CDR3: TGTGCCATCAGTGATAAACTAGCGGGAGATTTCTACGAGCAGTACTTC.

The rearrangement links TRBV7-8 to TRBJ2-7; 13 bases line up with TRBD2. Per germline, CDR1 SGHVS and CDR2 FQNEAQ. Trimming removed 1 base from V and 5 bases from J; junction bases left unmatched: 8. The CDR3 sequence is 17 residues long. CDR3 sequence: CASSLGRTSGSRNEQYF. CDR3 nucleotide sequence: TGTGCCAGCAGCTTAGGGCGGACTAGCGGGAGTAGGAACGAGCAGTACTTC.

V and J are TRBV5-4 and TRBJ2-7; D not resolved. The CDR3 loop spans 13 amino acids. V lost 1 base to trimming and J lost 5 bases, with 10 bases between them. Per the germline V gene, CDR1 is SGHNT and CDR2 is YYREEE (reference sequence). The CDR3 loop is CASSLTTNHEQYF. CDR3 coding DNA: TGTGCCAGCAGCTTGACTACTAACCACGAGCAGTACTTC.

V usage is TRBV30 and J usage is TRBJ2-7, with D possibly TRBD2 on 5 matching bases. Germline CDR1 and CDR2: GTSNPN and SVGIG (reference sequence). This CDR3 spans 15 amino acids. Trimming took 3 bases from V and 0 from J, leaving 15 bases between them. The CDR3 DNA is TGTGCCTGGAGCCCGGTAGGAGGTTTCTCCTACGAGCAGTACTTC. Translation gives CAWSPVGGFSYEQYF.

V is TRBV29-1 and J is TRBJ1-2; 7 bases fit TRBD1. The germline V gene has CDR1 SQVTM and CDR2 ANQGSEA. CDR3 length: 14 amino acids. Trimming at V came to 6 bases and at J to 2 bases, leaving 9 bases not matched to a gene. The CDR3 loop reads CSVSPGTANYGYTF. CDR3 sequence (DNA): TGCAGCGTGTCACCCGGGACAGCCAACTATGGCTACACCTTC.

This clone was counted a few times. V and J are TRBV29-1 and TRBJ2-1, with TRBD2 matching over 16 bases. CDR3 length: 19 amino acids. In germline, CDR1 is SQVTM, CDR2 ANQGSEA. Germline trimming cut 0 bases from V and 3 bases from J; bases unmatched to any gene: 8. CDR3 sequence reads: CSVEDPGLAGGSNYNEQFF. The CDR3 DNA is TGCAGCGTTGAAGACCCGGGACTAGCGGGAGGGTCGAACTACAATGAGCAGTTCTTC.

Sample share makes this clone medium-sized. This chain connects TRBV4-3 to TRBJ2-3; 14 nucleotides agree with TRBD2. There are 16 residues in the CDR3. With 3 bases clipped from V and 4 bases from J, the junction kept 3 bases outside the gene matches. Germline values: CDR1 LGHNA, CDR2 YSLEER. The CDR3, as DNA: TGCGCCAGCAGCCAGGGACTAGCGGGAGCCCCAGATACGCAGTATTTT. Translated: CASSQGLAGAPDTQYF.

This rearrangement joins TRBV7-9 to TRBJ2-6, with D uncertain. Germline CDR1 and CDR2: SEHNR and FQNEAQ (reference sequence). This CDR3 region has 16 residues. V dropped 1 base and J dropped 1 base, with 8 bases sitting between them. The CDR3 DNA reads TGTGCCAGCAGCTTAGGTATCACTTCTGGGGCCAACGTCCTGACTTTC. It codes for CASSLGITSGANVLTF.